What follows describes a single T cell receptor beta chain. Its antigen is unidentified. Total RNA, at least 5 micrograms per sample, was extracted from PBMCs. Germline CDR1 is DFQATT and CDR2 is SNEGSKA (reference sequence). The CDR3 extends over 13 amino acids. These data come from a study of blood T cells in healthy people across ages. Overall study findings and caveats: No conclusive comparison of naive versus antigen-experienced cells was possible with unsorted PBMCs.

The authors ran a second PCR of about 6 to 11 cycles using a sample-barcoded 5' primer and a J-beta primer mix. Each cDNA molecule carried a tag from a template-switch adaptor that contained 12 random nucleotides. TCRdb reprocessed the 5' RACE reads via MiXCR and lists one record per CDR3 protein. This table holds some 1.6 million distinct CDR3 sequences, about 35% found once. The sample taken for sequencing was blood. The clonotype was recovered from a woman in her twenties or thirties in good health. The gene calls are TRBV20-1 and TRBJ2-5, with TRBD2 matching over 15 bases. The end of the DNA aligns better with TRBJ2-7, so the J call may be wrong. CDR3 loop: CSARTSGGGEQYF. CDR3 nucleotides: TGCAGTGCAAGGACTAGCGGGGGGGGCGAGCAGTACTTC.